The 10 T cell receptor beta chains reported below all come from one sample, sequenced in a study of blood T cell repertoires in COVID-19. Here immunoSEQ multiplex PCR was the method, and the copy in TCRdb shows in-frame clones only, minus some. The data contain roughly 57,000 clones, about 89% of them singletons. The sequenced material came from peripheral blood. All receptors come from a human donor in a cohort sampled during active COVID-19.

The chain recombines TRBV7-9 with TRBJ1-2; 7 nucleotides match TRBD1. The ends lost 1 base at V and 7 bases at J; junction bases unmatched: 9. CDR1 SEHNR and CDR2 FQNEAQ come from the germline V gene (reference sequence). The CDR3 has 15 amino acids. This CDR3 reads CASSLEGAGSGGYTF. The CDR3 region has the DNA TGTGCCAGCAGCTTAGAGGGGGCGGGATCCGGTGGCTACACCTTC.

This clone was counted only a few times. The J gene is TRBJ2-5, the V gene TRBV7-2; 14 bases align to TRBD2. The V gene end was trimmed by 3 bases and the J gene end by 5 bases; junction bases not matched to a gene: 11. The CDR3 loop spans 18 amino acids. Germline V CDR1 and CDR2: SGHTA, FQGNSA. The chain's CDR3 is CASSFERTSGGSLETQYF. The CDR3 DNA reads TGTGCCAGCAGCTTCGAAAGGACTAGCGGGGGGTCGTTGGAGACCCAGTACTTC. The whole variable domain, filled in from reference TRBV7-2 and TRBJ2-5, reads GAGVSQSPSNKVTEKGKDVELRCDPISGHTALYWYRQSLGQGLEFLIYFQGNSAPDKSGLPSDRFSAERTGGSVSTLTIQRTQQEDSAVYLCASSFERTSGGSLETQYFGPGTRLLVL.

The V and J genes are TRBV19 and TRBJ2-5; D perhaps matches TRBD2 (6 bases). This CDR3 is built from 16 residues. CDR1 is LNHDA and CDR2 is SQIVND in the germline V gene (reference sequence). The ends were cut back, 5 bases at V and 8 bases at J, with 24 bases in the middle. The CDR3 coding sequence is TGTGCCAGTAGTCAGGAGTCGGGACTGGCGTCAGGAACCCAGTACTTC. Translated: CASSQESGLASGTQYF.

The chain links TRBV5-1 to TRBJ2-2; TRBD1 aligns across 7 bases. Germline trimming cut 1 base from V and 6 bases from J; bases unmatched to any gene: 0. This CDR3 region has 13 residues. Germline-derived CDR1 and CDR2 are SGHRS and YFSETQ. The CDR3 DNA reads TGCGCCAGCAGCTTGACAGGGGCCGGGGAGCTGTTTTTT. Translated: CASSLTGAGELFF.

For the CDR3, the DNA is TGTGCCAGTTCGACAGAACCCATGAACACTGAAGCTTTCTTT. It codes for CASSTEPMNTEAFF. The rearrangement joins TRBV6-4 to TRBJ1-1; D is perhaps TRBD1 (5 bases). The V end was cut by 9 bases, the J end by 0 bases, with 14 bases between. CDR3 size: 14 residues. Germline V gives CDR1 MRHNA, CDR2 SNTAGT.

This chain connects TRBV3-1 (or the pseudogene TRBV3-2) to TRBJ1-6; weak D call: TRBD1 (5 bases). The CDR3 has 13 amino acids. Trimming left V 2 bases short and J 10 bases short, with 9 bases between. Per germline, CDR1 LGHDT and CDR2 YNNKEL (reference sequence). CDR3 loop: CASSQQGSSPLHF. The CDR3 DNA sequence: TGTGCCAGCAGCCAACAGGGTAGCTCACCCCTCCACTTT.

The rearrangement links TRBV2 to TRBJ2-3; the D gene is possibly TRBD2 (5 bases). The CDR3 totals 12 residues. From germline, CDR1 is SNHLY and CDR2 FYNNEI. Trimming cost V 6 bases and J 4 bases, with 8 bases left between them. CDR3 DNA: TGTGCCAGCAGGGAGGACTCAGATACGCAGTATTTT. The encoded protein is CASREDSDTQYF.

This rearrangement joins TRBV19 to TRBJ2-7, with 9 bases that match TRBD1. The germline V gene has CDR1 LNHDA and CDR2 SQIVND (reference sequence). V lost 1 base and J lost 4; bases outside the gene matches: 17. There are 19 residues in the CDR3. CDR3 sequence: CASSIGPGQGYSGLYEQYF. The CDR3 DNA is TGTGCCAGTAGTATAGGACCGGGACAGGGTTATTCAGGACTATACGAGCAGTACTTC.

The chain is built from TRBV4-3 and TRBJ2-1; 8 bases are shared with TRBD2. V shed 1 base and J 3 bases; nucleotides not matched to a gene: 5. Germline CDR1 LGHNA, CDR2 YSLEER. The CDR3 contains 16 residues. The DNA for the CDR3 is TGCGCCAGCAGCCAAGGGGGACTAGGGCACTACAATGAGCAGTTCTTC. Protein product: CASSQGGLGHYNEQFF.

The CDR3 sequence is CASSRDGHNSYEQYF. The CDR3 coding sequence is TGCGCCAGCAGCCGTGACGGACACAACTCCTACGAGCAGTACTTC. The chain joins TRBV5-1 to TRBJ2-7, with D possibly being TRBD1 (5 bases). Trimming took 4 bases from V and 0 from J, leaving 14 bases between them. The CDR3 has 15 amino acids. Germline loops: CDR1 SGHRS, CDR2 YFSETQ.